This T cell receptor beta chain appears in the sequencing data of a study of blood T cell repertoires in COVID-19. Study summary: The samples span acute and convalescent COVID-19 from the United States, Italy and Spain. The cDNA or gDNA used as material had been derived from T cells, B-cell-depleted T cells, or PBMCs.

Trimming shortened V by 3 bases and J by 2 bases, and 16 bases separated the two germline ends. Germline CDR1 WSHSY, CDR2 SAAADI. This CDR3 region has 16 residues. Per the original methods: It was from reference gene primer amplification that nucleated cell counts were estimated. TCRdb keeps only in-frame clones here, not all; method: immunoSEQ multiplex PCR. V and J calls and clone size come straight from that table; D and trimming were deduced from the DNA. The table has 75,000 to 90,000 clones, 85% to 90% seen once. This clone has more than one count but fewer than ten. The sequenced sample consisted of peripheral blood. The origin of this receptor is an elderly man with active or convalescent COVID-19. The rearrangement links TRBV10-2 to TRBJ1-2; D perhaps matches TRBD1 (6 bases). The CDR3 reads CASSDGQSPSNYGYTF. Written as DNA, the CDR3 is TGCGCCAGCAGTGATGGACAGAGCCCCTCCAACTATGGCTACACCTTC.